This paragraph reports one T cell receptor (beta chain). Its antigen target is currently unknown. No qualities accompany the bases; no much larger clone lies one base away. This sample is drawn from a study of cytomegalovirus exposure and HLA in healthy donors (dated by TCRdb to 2016 to 2017). As for the study more broadly: According to a later analysis, one platform produced both the 100 to 150 validation repertoires and the approximately 600 repertoires of the first cohort. The study was designed to test whether signatures of past pathogen exposure could be identified by cataloging public T cell receptors. High-throughput TCR immunosequencing, statistical association of individual TCRs with disease status, and machine learning were combined to predict cytomegalovirus infection status. Along with the roughly 700-subject first cohort, a separate validation cohort of approximately 110 different subjects was used. The full study reports these points: Cytomegalovirus status was reported to be diagnosed by the classifier with high specificity and sensitivity in both the original and validation cohorts. According to the authors, the approach could potentially be generalized to other disease states and immunological phenotypes. Across donors, most TCR sequences were observed very rarely, whereas some public TCRs were present in many individuals. In a later analysis, TCRs clustered in the first cohort were found to also tend to co-occur in the 130 or so validation repertoires, with approximately 94% of cluster scores above 0. Three of the identified cytomegalovirus-associated TCR beta chains were confirmed in vitro to be specific for cytomegalovirus antigens. In the study, 164 TCR beta chains were listed as associated with cytomegalovirus. All 120 or so repertoires were used to score co-occurrence in the validation cohort in a later analysis, because that analysis had no HLA typing for the cohort.

Separate from the roughly 700-subject first cohort, the validation cohort of about 120 subjects was the group to which the donors belonged. The library was built by means of the immunoSEQ multiplex PCR assay. From the authors' description of their analysis: To diagnose cytomegalovirus status from the catalog of TCR beta chain sequences, a statistical classification framework was built. The source is immuneACCESS, and TCRdb retained only in-frame sequences with V and J called. Part of the clones is not carried over; for the studies checked, unresolved V genes explain less than half of this, and the remainder is unexplained. V, J and clone size were drawn from that table, and D and trimming were deduced from the DNA. For this sample the table gives 150,000 to 200,000 clones, of which 85% were detected only once. About a sixth of the sample lies in the top ten. The clonotype was recovered from a man younger than 30 in good health and CMV-seropositive. The material sequenced was PBMCs.

The bases are TGCGCCAGCAGCCAAGGGTGGACAGGGGGGCGAGAGACCCAGTACTTC. It is translated as CASSQGWTGGRETQYF. The chain couples TRBV4-1 to TRBJ2-5, and TRBD1 matches 10 of the central bases. Taken from cysteine to phenylalanine, the CDR3 has 16 residues. CDR3 DNA is the only sequence kept; it has 48 bases, read in frame from the first base. CDR1 is given as MGHRA and CDR2 as YSYEKL, both from the germline V gene. The V end gives up 1 base and the J end 4 bases, leaving 6 bases in the junction not matched to a gene.